This T cell receptor beta chain derives from a study of blood T cell repertoires in COVID-19. Looking at the study overall: Sites across the United States, Italy and Spain contributed samples from acute and convalescent COVID-19. The analysed material was cDNA or gDNA that came from T cells, B-cell-depleted T cells, or PBMCs.

Germline loops: CDR1 SNHLY, CDR2 FYNNEI. This CDR3 has 15 residues. Note on this clone: Mismatch with germline at one junction end may stem from a read error.

Here immunoSEQ multiplex PCR was the method, and the copy in TCRdb shows in-frame clones only, minus some. The repertoire holds tens of thousands of clones, with 89% as singletons. The chain has TRBV2 and TRBJ1-6; 10 nucleotides align to TRBD1. The receptor comes from an older woman with acute or convalescent COVID-19. Sequenced input: peripheral blood. CDR3 DNA sequence: TGTGCCAGCAGTGTACTCGGGGACAGGGGCGGTTTTCCCATCTTT. This translates into CASSVLGDRGGFPIF.